The source of this TCR beta chain is a study of regulatory T cells in long-lasting Graves disease. Time point here: persistent/refractory GD, antithyroid drugs over 5 years with positive TRAb. PBMC-extracted RNA yielded the TCR library. CDR3 regions were amplified by Arm-PCR using iRepertoire HTBI primers to build TCR beta libraries. As handled by the study authors: Across the samples, identification revealed 50 to 80 TRBV and 11 to 15 TRBJ segments. TCRdb re-derived calls from the multiplex PCR reads in MiXCR, one entry per CDR3 protein. The V and J calls and clone size are TCRdb's, not the authors'. The sample holds 700,000 or so distinct CDR3 sequences, around 30% seen once. Germline values: CDR1 LGHDT, CDR2 YNNKEL (reference sequence). The CDR3 runs to 17 residues. J lost 3 bases, V lost 6 bases, and 14 bases had no gene match.

This clonotype was sampled from a female donor with Graves disease. This rearrangement joins TRBV3-1 to TRBJ2-5, with 9 bases lining up with TRBD2. The sample here was peripheral blood mononuclear cells (PBMCs), taken when the disease was refractory, from a patient treated with antithyroid drugs. CDR3 in amino acids: CASSASGAGGWKETQYF. As DNA, the CDR3 is TGTGCCAGCAGTGCATCGGGAGCGGGAGGTTGGAAAGAGACCCAGTACTTC.